The sequence of this TCR beta chain was determined in a study of sequential checkpoint blockade in melanoma (dated by TCRdb to between 2017 and 2020). Study-level background: Using 1:1 randomization, the trial assigned patients either to first-line nivolumab followed by ipilimumab (arm A) or to ipilimumab followed by nivolumab (arm B). Maintenance nivolumab came after each of the two trial sequences. What the authors observed across the whole study: Larger, independent patient cohorts are needed to validate the response-prediction model that combines TCR metrics and mutation burden.

TCRbeta CDR3 regions were immunosequenced from genomic DNA with the immunoSEQ Assay. Before high-throughput sequencing, the genomic DNA was amplified using bias-controlled multiplex PCR. In the paper's pipeline: To quantify the absolute abundance of each unique TCRbeta CDR3 region, the sequences were collapsed and filtered. Clonality was defined as 1 minus Pielou's evenness and was calculated using productive rearrangements only. Clones with significantly greater frequencies in on-treatment versus baseline samples were identified using a previously published method. As stored in TCRdb, this immuneACCESS dataset retains in-frame rearrangements with V and J assigned. A fraction of the clones does not appear; measured against another copy, unresolved V genes explain less than half of the discrepancy, and the remainder lacks a known reason. From that table come the V and J calls and clone size; the DNA was used to work out D and trimming. This sample lists approximately 14,000 clones; about two thirds were detected once. Under 35% of the sample is taken by the ten largest.

This clone was recorded only once. Its antigen has not been determined. Base qualities are missing; no much larger clone stands one base away. Explained via the paper, the treatment or condition label denotes: randomized to nivolumab then ipilimumab (arm A) or the reverse (arm B). None of the trial patients had been given prior DNA-damaging chemotherapy. Thawed PBMCs were sorted on a FACS Aria II flow cytometer to isolate live CD3+CD8+ cells negative for CD19 and CD56. The samples were obtained from melanoma patients enrolled in CheckMate 064, an open-label, randomized phase II trial testing sequential checkpoint blockade. Peripheral blood mononuclear cells were collected by leukapheresis, purified using Ficoll-Paque, and frozen in human serum containing roughly 10% DMSO. Immediately after sorting, the purity of sorted blood CD3+CD8+ cells was verified to be >98%, after which DNA was extracted. The receptor was isolated from a human donor with melanoma. Material: CD8+ T cells sorted from blood (inferred from file names), obtained from a patient given nivolumab and ipilimumab in sequence.

This receptor carries the CDR3 CASSSSGTSGNNEQFF. The nucleotide sequence reads TGTGCCAGCAGCTCTAGCGGGACTAGCGGGAATAATGAGCAGTTCTTC. The chain employs TRBV7-9 and TRBJ2-1, with 13 bases in between that match TRBD2. Sequences SEHNR (CDR1) and FQNEAQ (CDR2) are obtained from the germline V gene (reference sequence). From cysteine to phenylalanine, the CDR3 is 16 amino acids long. Only CDR3 DNA remains: 48 bases, in frame from the first base. V trim: 4 bases; J trim: 7 bases; unmatched bases: 7.